One and the same sample provided the 3 T cell receptor beta chains below, sequenced in a study of blood T cells in healthy people across ages. A second PCR of 7 to 11 cycles used a sample-barcoded 5' primer and a J-beta primer mix. Each CDR3 protein gets one entry after TCRdb re-called the 5' RACE reads with MiXCR. Of more than 1,000,000 distinct CDR3 sequences detected, less than 25% appear once; the ten largest clones hold around 0.75%. These data also formed part of another study, on T cells of mothers and their children.

The source material was blood. These receptors all come from a girl aged 2 to 10 in good health.

The chain is built from TRBV28 and TRBJ2-1; the match to TRBD2 covers 8 bases. CDR3 length: 16 residues. The trim removed 1 base at V and 9 bases at J, leaving 11 bases unmatched. CDR1 is MDHEN, CDR2 SYDVKM, per germline. The CDR3 DNA sequence: TGTGCCAGCAGTTTATACCTTAGCGGGAAGGCAGGTGAGCAGTTCTTC. This codes for CASSLYLSGKAGEQFF.

CDR3 DNA sequence: TGTGCCAGCAGTTACTCGAAGGAATCCGGGGCCAACGTCCTGACTTTC. This codes for CASSYSKESGANVLTF. The gene calls are TRBV6-6 and TRBJ2-6; no firm D call. Germline CDR1 reads MNHNY; CDR2 reads SVGAGI (reference sequence). Trimming removed 0 bases from V and 4 bases from J, with 10 bases in between. The CDR3 contains 16 residues.

The chain employs TRBV4-3 and TRBJ1-2; TRBD1 might be the D (6 bases). Germline V lookup: CDR1 LGHNA, CDR2 YSLEER. V lost 0 bases to trimming and J lost 4 bases, with 12 bases between them. The CDR3 sequence is 15 residues long. The CDR3 loop reads CASSQDVVTGYGYTF. CDR3 bases: TGCGCCAGCAGCCAAGATGTCGTGACAGGCTATGGCTACACCTTC.